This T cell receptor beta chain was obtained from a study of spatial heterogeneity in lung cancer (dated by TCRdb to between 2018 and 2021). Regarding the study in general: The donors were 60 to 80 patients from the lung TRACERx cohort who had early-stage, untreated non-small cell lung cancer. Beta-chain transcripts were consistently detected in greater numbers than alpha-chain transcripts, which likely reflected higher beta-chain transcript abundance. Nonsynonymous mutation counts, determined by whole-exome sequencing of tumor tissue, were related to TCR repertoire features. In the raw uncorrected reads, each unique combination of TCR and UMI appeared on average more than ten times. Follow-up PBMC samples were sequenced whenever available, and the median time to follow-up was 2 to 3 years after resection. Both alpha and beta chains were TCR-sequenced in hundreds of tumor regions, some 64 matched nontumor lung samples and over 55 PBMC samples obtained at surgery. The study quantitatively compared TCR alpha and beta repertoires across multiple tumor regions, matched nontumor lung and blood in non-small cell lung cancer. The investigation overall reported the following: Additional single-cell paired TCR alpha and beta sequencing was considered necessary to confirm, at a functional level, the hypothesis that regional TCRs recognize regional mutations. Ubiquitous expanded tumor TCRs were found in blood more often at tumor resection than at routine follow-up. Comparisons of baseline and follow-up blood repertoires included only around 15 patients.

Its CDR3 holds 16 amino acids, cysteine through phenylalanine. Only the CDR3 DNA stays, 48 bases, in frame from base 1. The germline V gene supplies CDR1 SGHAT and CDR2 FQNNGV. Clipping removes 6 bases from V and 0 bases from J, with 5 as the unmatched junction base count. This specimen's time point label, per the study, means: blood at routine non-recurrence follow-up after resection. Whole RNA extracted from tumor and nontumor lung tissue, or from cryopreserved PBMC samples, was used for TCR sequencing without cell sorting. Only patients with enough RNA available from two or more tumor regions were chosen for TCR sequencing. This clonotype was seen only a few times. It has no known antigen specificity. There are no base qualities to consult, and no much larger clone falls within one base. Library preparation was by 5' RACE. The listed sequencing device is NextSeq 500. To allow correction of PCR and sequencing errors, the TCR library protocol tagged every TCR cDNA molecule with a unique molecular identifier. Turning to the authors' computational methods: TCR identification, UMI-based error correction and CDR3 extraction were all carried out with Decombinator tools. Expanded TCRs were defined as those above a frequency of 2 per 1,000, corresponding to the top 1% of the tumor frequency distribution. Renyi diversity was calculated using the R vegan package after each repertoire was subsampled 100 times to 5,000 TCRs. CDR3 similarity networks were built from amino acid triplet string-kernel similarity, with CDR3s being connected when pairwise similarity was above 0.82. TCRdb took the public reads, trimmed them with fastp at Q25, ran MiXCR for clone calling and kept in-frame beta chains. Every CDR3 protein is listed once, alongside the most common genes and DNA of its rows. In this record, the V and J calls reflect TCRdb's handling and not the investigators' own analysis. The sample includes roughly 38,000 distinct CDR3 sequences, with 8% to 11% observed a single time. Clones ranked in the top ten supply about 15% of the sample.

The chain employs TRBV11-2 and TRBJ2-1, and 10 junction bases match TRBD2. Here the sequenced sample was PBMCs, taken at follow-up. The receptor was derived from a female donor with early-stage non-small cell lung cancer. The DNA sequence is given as TGTGCCAGCAGAGGCTTAGCGGGGGGCTCCTACAATGAGCAGTTCTTC. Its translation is CASRGLAGGSYNEQFF.